Following are 20 T cell receptor beta chains from one sample sequenced in a study of monozygotic twins with inflammatory bowel disease. TCRdb reprocessed the 5' RACE reads, with one entry per CDR3 protein and no DNA. This sample contains 300,000 to 400,000 distinct CDR3 sequences. Sequencing was done on a sample of blood. The receptors originated from a human donor with ulcerative colitis or Crohn's disease, or a healthy co-twin of an affected twin (not recorded which).

The V and J genes are TRBV7-9 and TRBJ2-7; TCRdb indicates TRBD2, and absent DNA this call remains unverified. This CDR3 is 15 amino acids long. CDR1 is SEHNR, CDR2 FQNEAQ, per germline (reference sequence). The CDR3 loop is CASSRDWPSSYEQYF. The entire variable domain, with the rest obtained from reference TRBV7-9 and TRBJ2-7, is as follows: DTGVSQNPRHKITKRGQNVTFRCDPISEHNRLYWYRQTLGQGPEFLTYFQNEAQLEKSRLLSDRFSAERPKGSFSTLEIQRTEQGDSAMYLCASSRDWPSSYEQYFGPGTRLTVT.

This chain joins TRBV6-2 or TRBV6-3 and TRBJ2-7; TCRdb's D gene call, TRBD1, goes unchecked for lack of DNA. Germline-derived CDR1 and CDR2 are MNHEY and SVGEGT. This CDR3 spans 14 amino acids. The CDR3 protein is CASRHRDRVYEQYF.

The chain uses TRBV4-2 and TRBJ1-3; the D gene TCRdb calls, TRBD1, cannot be checked with no DNA. Germline CDR1 is LGHNA and CDR2 is YNFKEQ. The CDR3 loop spans 16 amino acids. CDR3 in amino acids: CASSQDGRDPGNTIYF.

The chain joins TRBV20-1 to TRBJ1-4; TCRdb's D gene call, TRBD1, goes unchecked for lack of DNA. The germline V gene encodes CDR1 DFQATT and CDR2 SNEGSKA (reference sequence). The CDR3 runs 13 residues. This CDR3 reads CSASPGSYEKLFF.

This chain uses TRBV9 with TRBJ2-5; TCRdb's D gene call, TRBD2, goes unchecked for lack of DNA. This CDR3 spans 14 amino acids. Germline lookup yields CDR1 SGDLS and CDR2 YYNGEE. Here the CDR3 reads CASSGWTSQGTQYF. Full variable domain (rest looked up from reference TRBV9 and TRBJ2-5): DSGVTQTPKHLITATGQRVTLRCSPRSGDLSVYWYQQSLDQGLQFLIQYYNGEERAKGNILERFSAQQFPDLHSELNLSSLELGDSALYFCASSGWTSQGTQYFGPGTRLLVL.

The chain is built from TRBV6-2 or TRBV6-3 and TRBJ2-1; the TRBD1 assignment by TCRdb is unverifiable without DNA. CDR3 length equals 15 residues. Germline V gives CDR1 MNHEY, CDR2 SVGEGT. The CDR3 sequence: CASINGGADYNEQFF.

The chain has TRBV15 and TRBJ2-2; the D call from TCRdb, TRBD1, cannot be confirmed without DNA. This CDR3 has 14 amino acids. Germline V lookup: CDR1 LNHNV, CDR2 YYDKDF (reference sequence). The chain's CDR3 is CATGRDRGTLPLFF. The variable domain in full, completed from reference TRBV15 and TRBJ2-2, reads DAMVIQNPRYQVTQFGKPVTLSCSQTLNHNVMYWYQQKSSQAPKLLFHYYDKDFNNEADTPDNFQSRRPNTSFCFLDIRSPGLGDTAMYLCATGRDRGTLPLFFGEGSRLTVL.

CDR3 sequence reads: CAISETGENYEQYF. The rearrangement uses TRBV10-3 and TRBJ2-7; TCRdb selects TRBD1, and the lack of DNA leaves this call unchecked. This CDR3 has 14 residues. Germline CDR1 reads ENHRY; CDR2 reads SYGVKD.

The rearrangement links TRBV5-1 to TRBJ2-5; TCRdb's assignment of TRBD1 cannot be checked, as there is no DNA. The CDR3 is 14 amino acids. Germline V CDR1 and CDR2: SGHRS, YFSETQ. The CDR3: CASSRTGREETQYF.

This rearrangement joins TRBV27 to TRBJ1-5. The CDR3 loop spans 17 amino acids. The germline V gene encodes CDR1 MNHEY and CDR2 SMNVEV (reference sequence). The CDR3 region is CASSFRLEPYSNQPQHF.

The V call is TRBV5-6, the J call TRBJ2-7; without DNA, the TCRdb call of TRBD1 cannot be checked. Germline assignment: CDR1 SGHDT and CDR2 YYEEEE. The CDR3 sequence is 14 residues long. CDR3 sequence: CASSRRAGAYEQYF.

The chain carries TRBV12-3 or TRBV12-4 and TRBJ1-6. CDR3 size: 14 residues. CDR3 sequence: CASSLQAGNSPLHF.

The CDR3 here is CASSLQSLGGDTQYF. The chain employs TRBV7-6 and TRBJ2-3; the D gene TCRdb calls, TRBD2, cannot be checked with no DNA. The CDR3 contains 15 residues. CDR1 is SGHVS and CDR2 is FNYEAQ in the germline V gene.

V usage is TRBV24-1 and J usage is TRBJ2-1; TCRdb gives TRBD1 as the D gene, but with no DNA this cannot be confirmed. In germline, CDR1 is KGHDR, CDR2 SFDVKD. The CDR3 length is 17 residues. This chain's CDR3 is CATSAPSGTGGYNEQFF.

This chain uses TRBV12-3 or TRBV12-4 with TRBJ2-3. The CDR3 contains 12 residues. This chain's CDR3 is CASSTDTDTQYF.

The chain has TRBV12-3 or TRBV12-4 and TRBJ2-1; TCRdb's assignment of TRBD1 cannot be checked, as there is no DNA. The CDR3 length is 15 residues. This CDR3 reads CASRSRGIVGNEQFF.

The chain couples TRBV12-3 or TRBV12-4 to TRBJ2-2; TCRdb gives TRBD1 as the D gene, but with no DNA this cannot be confirmed. The CDR3 contains 15 residues. The CDR3 spells CATKKGGARTGELFF.

The rearrangement joins TRBV12-3 or TRBV12-4 to TRBJ1-4. The CDR3 has 13 amino acids. This chain's CDR3 is CASSFPQDEKLFF.

The V and J genes are TRBV6-1 and TRBJ1-2. Germline V gene data show CDR1 as MNHNS and CDR2 as SASEGT. The CDR3 covers 12 residues. The CDR3 loop is CASSDQGLGYTF.

This chain uses TRBV30 with TRBJ2-5. The length of the CDR3 is 15 residues. Germline CDR1 reads GTSNPN; CDR2 reads SVGIG (reference sequence). The CDR3 sequence: CAWSVEEGIQETQYF.